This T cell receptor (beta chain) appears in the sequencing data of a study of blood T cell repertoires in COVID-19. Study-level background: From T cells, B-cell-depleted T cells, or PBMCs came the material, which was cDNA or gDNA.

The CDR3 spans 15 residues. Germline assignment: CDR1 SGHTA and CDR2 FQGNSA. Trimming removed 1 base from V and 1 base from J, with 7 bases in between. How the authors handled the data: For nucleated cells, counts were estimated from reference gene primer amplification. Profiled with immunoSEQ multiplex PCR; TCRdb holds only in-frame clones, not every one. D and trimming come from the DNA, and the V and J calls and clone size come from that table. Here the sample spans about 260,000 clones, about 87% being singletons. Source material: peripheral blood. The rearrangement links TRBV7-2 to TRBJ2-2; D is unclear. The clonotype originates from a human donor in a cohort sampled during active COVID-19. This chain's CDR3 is CASSLGQWNTGELFF. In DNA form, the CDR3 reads TGTGCCAGCAGCTTAGGCCAGTGGAACACCGGGGAGCTGTTTTTT.